These T cell receptor beta chains were read from a single sample in a study of post-analysis software for immune sequencing data. TCRdb re-called the PCR reads through MiXCR, storing one row per CDR3 protein. The sample includes roughly 730,000 distinct CDR3 sequences, 25% to 30% of them seen just once. The sample consisted of blood. The source of these receptors is a girl aged 5-17 years with multiple sclerosis. Each CDR3 is given with its conserved first and last residue. A D gene is named only where the DNA matches it firmly. Size is stated for part of the rows, as once, few or many counts, or as a class when the clone is expanded.

j_call: TRBJ2-7
d_call: TRBD2
clone_size: NA
v_call: TRBV20-1
cdr3_aa: CSASGLASGGYEQYF
cdr3_nt: TGCAGTGCCTCGGGACTAGCGAGCGGGGGCTACGAGCAGTACTTC

j_call: TRBJ1-4
d_call: NA
clone_size: NA
v_call: TRBV5-1
cdr3_aa: CASSSGLEGEKLFF
cdr3_nt: TGCGCCAGCAGCTCCGGACTGGAGGGAGAAAAACTGTTTTTT

j_call: TRBJ2-5
d_call: TRBD1
clone_size: NA
v_call: TRBV6-1
cdr3_aa: CASSEKPTGTVGETQYF
cdr3_nt: TGTGCCAGCAGTGAGAAACCAACCGGGACAGTTGGCGAGACCCAGTACTTC

j_call: TRBJ1-1
d_call: TRBD1
clone_size: NA
v_call: TRBV6-6
cdr3_aa: CASSPGQGAVEAFF
cdr3_nt: TGTGCCAGCAGTCCCGGACAGGGGGCGGTTGAAGCTTTCTTT

j_call: TRBJ2-1
d_call: TRBD2
clone_size: many
v_call: TRBV5-1
cdr3_aa: CASSLRRGDHNEQFF
cdr3_nt: TGCGCCAGCAGCTTGCGGCGGGGGGACCACAATGAGCAGTTCTTC

j_call: TRBJ2-7
d_call: NA
clone_size: few
v_call: TRBV6-2/TRBV6-3
cdr3_aa: CATWHRASYEQYF
cdr3_nt: TGTGCCACTTGGCACAGGGCTTCCTACGAGCAGTACTTC

j_call: TRBJ2-7
d_call: TRBD1
clone_size: few
v_call: TRBV28
cdr3_aa: CASRGTGTAYEQYF
cdr3_nt: TGTGCCAGCAGAGGGACCGGGACAGCCTACGAGCAGTACTTC

j_call: TRBJ1-1
d_call: TRBD1
clone_size: few
v_call: TRBV28
cdr3_aa: CASHSGTGNTEAFF
cdr3_nt: TGTGCCAGCCACTCCGGGACAGGGAACACTGAAGCTTTCTTT

j_call: TRBJ1-2
d_call: NA
clone_size: NA
v_call: TRBV5-6
cdr3_aa: CASSFRGQGYTF
cdr3_nt: TGTGCCAGCAGCTTTCGGGGCCAGGGCTACACCTTC

j_call: TRBJ2-1
d_call: NA
clone_size: few
v_call: TRBV7-2
cdr3_aa: CASNPTQRGRGTHGEQFF
cdr3_nt: TGTGCCAGCAACCCAACTCAGAGGGGGCGCGGGACCCACGGGGAGCAGTTCTTC

j_call: TRBJ2-1
d_call: NA
clone_size: few
v_call: TRBV9
cdr3_aa: CASSSRLGDLTEQFF
cdr3_nt: TGTGCCAGCAGCTCCCGACTAGGGGATCTCACTGAGCAGTTCTTC

j_call: TRBJ1-5
d_call: NA
clone_size: NA
v_call: TRBV12-3/TRBV12-4
cdr3_aa: CASSLEGFAQPQHF
cdr3_nt: TGTGCCAGCAGTTTAGAGGGGTTCGCTCAGCCCCAGCATTTT

j_call: TRBJ2-3
d_call: TRBD1
clone_size: few
v_call: TRBV7-9
cdr3_aa: CASSSGQATTDTQYF
cdr3_nt: TGTGCCAGCAGCAGCGGACAGGCGACGACAGATACGCAGTATTTT

j_call: TRBJ2-1
d_call: TRBD1
clone_size: NA
v_call: TRBV7-2
cdr3_aa: CASSPHRDRGRVDEQFF
cdr3_nt: TGTGCCAGCAGCCCGCACCGGGACAGGGGCCGGGTGGATGAGCAGTTCTTC

j_call: TRBJ1-4
d_call: NA
clone_size: NA
v_call: TRBV14
cdr3_aa: CASSQDLRANEKLFF
cdr3_nt: TGTGCCAGCAGCCAAGATCTACGGGCTAATGAAAAACTGTTTTTT

j_call: TRBJ1-2
d_call: NA
clone_size: few
v_call: TRBV6-5
cdr3_aa: CASSSPRGGSNYGYTF
cdr3_nt: TGTGCCAGCAGTTCCCCACGAGGGGGGTCTAACTATGGCTACACCTTC

j_call: TRBJ1-2
d_call: NA
clone_size: few
v_call: TRBV20-1
cdr3_aa: CSASIGGPLTGNYGYTF
cdr3_nt: TGCAGTGCTAGTATCGGAGGACCCTTGACTGGTAACTATGGCTACACCTTC

j_call: TRBJ1-1
d_call: NA
clone_size: few
v_call: TRBV4-2
cdr3_aa: CASSLDVPNTEAFF
cdr3_nt: TGTGCCAGCAGTTTAGACGTACCCAACACTGAAGCTTTCTTT

j_call: TRBJ2-5
d_call: TRBD1
clone_size: many
v_call: TRBV10-3
cdr3_aa: CASLGTGPWETQYF
cdr3_nt: TGTGCCAGCCTAGGGACAGGCCCTTGGGAGACCCAGTACTTC

j_call: TRBJ2-3
d_call: NA
clone_size: few
v_call: TRBV20-1
cdr3_aa: CSAYGPRTQYF
cdr3_nt: TGCAGTGCTTACGGGCCCCGAACGCAGTATTTT

j_call: TRBJ2-1
d_call: TRBD1
clone_size: NA
v_call: TRBV6-5
cdr3_aa: CGSSPQGEGEQFF
cdr3_nt: TGTGGCAGCAGCCCCCAGGGGGAAGGTGAGCAGTTCTTC

j_call: TRBJ2-6
d_call: NA
clone_size: many
v_call: TRBV6-2/TRBV6-3
cdr3_aa: CASSYPGRSGANVLTF
cdr3_nt: TGTGCCAGCAGTTACCCCGGACGCTCTGGGGCCAACGTCCTGACTTTC

j_call: TRBJ2-3
d_call: NA
clone_size: few
v_call: TRBV18
cdr3_aa: CASSPIDTQYF
cdr3_nt: TGTGCCAGCTCACCGATCGATACGCAGTATTTT

j_call: TRBJ2-1
d_call: NA
clone_size: NA
v_call: TRBV7-2
cdr3_aa: CASRVDTGYNEQFF
cdr3_nt: TGTGCCAGCAGGGTGGACACAGGGTACAATGAGCAGTTCTTC

j_call: TRBJ1-2
d_call: NA
clone_size: NA
v_call: TRBV3-1
cdr3_aa: CASSQASDAYGYTF
cdr3_nt: TGTGCCAGCAGCCAAGCCTCGGACGCCTATGGCTACACCTTC

j_call: TRBJ1-6
d_call: NA
clone_size: NA
v_call: TRBV10-3
cdr3_aa: CAATGTTYNSPLHF
cdr3_nt: TGTGCCGCAACAGGGACCACCTATAATTCACCCCTCCACTTT

j_call: TRBJ1-4
d_call: NA
clone_size: few
v_call: TRBV4-1
cdr3_aa: CASSHRGEKLFF
cdr3_nt: TGCGCCAGCAGCCACAGGGGCGAAAAACTGTTTTTT